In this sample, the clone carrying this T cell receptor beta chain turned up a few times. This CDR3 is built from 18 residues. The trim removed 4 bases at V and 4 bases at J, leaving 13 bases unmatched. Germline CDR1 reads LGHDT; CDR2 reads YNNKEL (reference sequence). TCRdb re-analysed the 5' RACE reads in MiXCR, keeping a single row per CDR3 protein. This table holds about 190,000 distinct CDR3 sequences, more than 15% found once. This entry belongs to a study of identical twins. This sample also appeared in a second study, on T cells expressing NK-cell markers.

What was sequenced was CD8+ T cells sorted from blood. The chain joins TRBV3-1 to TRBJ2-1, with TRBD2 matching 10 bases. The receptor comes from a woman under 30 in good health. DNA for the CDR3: TGTGCCAGCAGCCCGAGGTCCGGGACTAGCGTGATTTACAATGAGCAGTTCTTC. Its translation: CASSPRSGTSVIYNEQFF.